Listed here are 8 T cell receptor beta chains from one sample, sequenced in a study of T cell repertoires in cytomegalovirus infection. For these TCRs, the target antigens are not known. TCRdb fed the reads into MiXCR, producing one record per CDR3 protein. Of approximately 590,000 distinct CDR3 sequences in the sample, around two fifths were seen once. The starting material was cultured PBMCs, obtained from culture after CMV antigen stimulation. Every receptor here comes from a human donor in good health (CMV status not recorded). Some clones in this sample may be carry-over from other donors' samples.

This clonotype occurred many times. V is TRBV7-2 and J is TRBJ1-4; D remains ambiguous. V was clipped by 5 bases and J by 3 bases, with 7 bases between them. This CDR3 has 13 residues. Per germline, CDR1 SGHTA and CDR2 FQGNSA. The CDR3 here is CASSPLANEKLFF. The CDR3 bases are TGTGCCAGCAGCCCTTTAGCTAATGAAAAACTGTTTTTT. Together with reference TRBV7-2 and TRBJ1-4, the CDR3 gives the full variable domain: GAGVSQSPSNKVTEKGKDVELRCDPISGHTALYWYRQSLGQGLEFLIYFQGNSAPDKSGLPSDRFSAERTGGSVSTLTIQRTQQEDSAVYLCASSPLANEKLFFGSGTQLSVL.

The chain uses TRBV12-3 or TRBV12-4 and TRBJ2-5; 10 nucleotides line up with TRBD2. V dropped 3 bases and J dropped 4; count of bases not matched to a gene: 2. The CDR3 sequence is 14 residues long. The DNA for the CDR3 is TGTGCCAGCAGTTTTGCTAGCGGGGGAGAGACCCAGTACTTC. It codes for CASSFASGGETQYF.

The chain has TRBV6-2 or TRBV6-3 and TRBJ2-1; a weak D match, TRBD2 (6 bases). V dropped 6 bases and J dropped 2 bases, with 14 bases sitting between them. There are 15 residues in the CDR3. Germline loops: CDR1 MNHEY, CDR2 SVGEGT. The CDR3 loop is CASSKQTSAYNEQFF. CDR3 bases: TGTGCCAGCAGCAAGCAGACTAGTGCCTACAATGAGCAGTTCTTC.

The V gene is TRBV11-2, the J gene TRBJ2-4; 9 bases line up with TRBD2. CDR1 SGHAT and CDR2 FQNNGV come from the germline V gene. Germline trimming cut 3 bases from V and 6 bases from J; bases unmatched to any gene: 9. This CDR3 is 16 amino acids long. CDR3 coding DNA: TGTGCCAGCAGCTTTACTGTAGCGGGAGTTGGAAACATTCAGTACTTC. It is translated as CASSFTVAGVGNIQYF.

The chain recombines TRBV28 with TRBJ2-1; D might be TRBD1 (6 bases). This CDR3 has 12 residues. Between the trimmed V and J ends, which lost 3 bases and 7 bases, there was a span of 7 bases. Germline V gene lookup returns CDR1 MDHEN and CDR2 SYDVKM. Written as DNA, the CDR3 is TGTGCCAGCAGTTTTCAGGGGAATGAGCAGTTCTTC. Its protein product is CASSFQGNEQFF.

The CDR3 sequence is CASSQTGQETQYF. In DNA, the CDR3 is TGTGCCAGCAGCCAGACGGGACAAGAGACCCAGTACTTC. The rearrangement uses TRBV7-2 and TRBJ2-5; a weak D match, TRBD2 (5 bases). CDR3 size: 13 residues. Per the germline V gene, CDR1 is SGHTA and CDR2 is FQGNSA. Between the trimmed V and J ends, which lost 5 bases and 2 bases, there was a span of 9 bases.

The V call is TRBV6-5, the J call TRBJ1-2; D may be TRBD1 (5 bases). From germline, CDR1 is MNHEY and CDR2 SVGAGI. This CDR3 contains 14 residues. Trimming took off 5 bases at V and 8 bases at J, with 18 bases between the two ends. CDR3 nucleotides: TGTGCCAGCAGTCGACAAGGGGCGCCTGGAGGCTACACCTTC. Residues: CASSRQGAPGGYTF.

The chain uses TRBV7-9 and TRBJ2-3; TRBD1 matches 10 bases. Germline V gene lookup returns CDR1 SEHNR and CDR2 FQNEAQ (reference sequence). The CDR3 length is 15 residues. With V trimmed by 5 bases and J by 4 bases, 6 bases remained unmatched. CDR3 coding DNA: TGTGCCAGCAGCCCCGGGACAGGGGAGTCAGATACGCAGTATTTT. It specifies CASSPGTGESDTQYF. Using reference TRBV7-9 and TRBJ2-3 for the parts outside the CDR3, the full variable domain is DTGVSQNPRHKITKRGQNVTFRCDPISEHNRLYWYRQTLGQGPEFLTYFQNEAQLEKSRLLSDRFSAERPKGSFSTLEIQRTEQGDSAMYLCASSPGTGESDTQYFGPGTRLTVL.